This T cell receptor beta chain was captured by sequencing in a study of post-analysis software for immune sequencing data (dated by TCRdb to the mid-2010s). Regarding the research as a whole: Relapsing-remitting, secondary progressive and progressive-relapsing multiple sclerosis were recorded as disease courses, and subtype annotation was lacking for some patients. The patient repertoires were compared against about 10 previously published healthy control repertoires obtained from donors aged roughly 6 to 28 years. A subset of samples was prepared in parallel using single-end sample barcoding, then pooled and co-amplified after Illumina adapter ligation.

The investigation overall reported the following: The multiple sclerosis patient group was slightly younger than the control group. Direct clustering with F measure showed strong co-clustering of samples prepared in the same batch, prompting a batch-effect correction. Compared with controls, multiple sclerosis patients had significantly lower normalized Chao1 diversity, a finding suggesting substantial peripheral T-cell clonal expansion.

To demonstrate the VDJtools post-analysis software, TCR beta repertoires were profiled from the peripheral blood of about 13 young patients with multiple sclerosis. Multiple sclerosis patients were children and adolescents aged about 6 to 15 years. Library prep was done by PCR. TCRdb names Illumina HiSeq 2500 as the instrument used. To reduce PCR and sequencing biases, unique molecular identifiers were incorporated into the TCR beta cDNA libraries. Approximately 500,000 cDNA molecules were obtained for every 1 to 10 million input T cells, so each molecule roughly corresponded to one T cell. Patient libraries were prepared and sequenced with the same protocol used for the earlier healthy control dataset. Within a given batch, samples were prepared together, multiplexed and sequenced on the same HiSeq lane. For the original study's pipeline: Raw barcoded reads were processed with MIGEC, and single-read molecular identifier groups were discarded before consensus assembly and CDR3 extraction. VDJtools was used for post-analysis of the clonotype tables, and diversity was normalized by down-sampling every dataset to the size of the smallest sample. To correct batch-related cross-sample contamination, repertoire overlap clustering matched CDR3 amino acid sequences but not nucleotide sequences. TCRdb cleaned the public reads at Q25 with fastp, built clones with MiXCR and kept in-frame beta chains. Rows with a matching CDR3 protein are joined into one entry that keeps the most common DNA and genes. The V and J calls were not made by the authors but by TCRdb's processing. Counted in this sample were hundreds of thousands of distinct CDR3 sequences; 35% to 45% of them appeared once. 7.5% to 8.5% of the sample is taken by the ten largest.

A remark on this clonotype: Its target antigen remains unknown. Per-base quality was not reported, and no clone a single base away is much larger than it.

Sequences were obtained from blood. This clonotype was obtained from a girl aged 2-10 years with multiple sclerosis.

The CDR3 region has the sequence CASSHQRDSNYNEQFF. The base sequence is TGTGCCAGCAGCCATCAAAGGGACAGTAATTACAATGAGCAGTTCTTC. The receptor chain draws on TRBV14 and TRBJ2-1; TRBD1 agrees with 7 junctional bases. The cysteine opens and the phenylalanine closes a CDR3 of 16 amino acids. The only DNA kept is the CDR3, 48 bases in frame from the first base. CDR1 SGHDN and CDR2 FVKESK are derived from the germline V gene. The germline V end is reduced by 3 bases and the J end by 4 bases; junction bases left unmatched: 9.